The source of this TCR beta chain is a study of T cell repertoires in cytomegalovirus infection. V gave up 5 bases and J gave up 6 bases; unmatched junction bases: 7. CDR3 length equals 14 residues. Germline-derived CDR1 and CDR2 are SGHVS and FNYEAQ. The sample holds many counts of this clonotype. The antigen is unknown. TCRdb re-analysed the reads in MiXCR, keeping a single row per CDR3 protein. The sample contains about 69,000 distinct CDR3 sequences, around 27% of which appear only once. The clonotype comes from a human donor in good health (CMV status not recorded). Some clones in this sample may be carry-over from other donors' samples. This sample comprised CD8+ T cells from cultured PBMCs, obtained from culture after CMV antigen stimulation. The genes are TRBV7-6 and TRBJ2-1, with 7 bases fitting TRBD2. The CDR3 DNA reads TGTGCCAGCAGCCCAGCGGCGGGAGCCAATGAGCAGTTCTTC. This gives the protein CASSPAAGANEQFF.